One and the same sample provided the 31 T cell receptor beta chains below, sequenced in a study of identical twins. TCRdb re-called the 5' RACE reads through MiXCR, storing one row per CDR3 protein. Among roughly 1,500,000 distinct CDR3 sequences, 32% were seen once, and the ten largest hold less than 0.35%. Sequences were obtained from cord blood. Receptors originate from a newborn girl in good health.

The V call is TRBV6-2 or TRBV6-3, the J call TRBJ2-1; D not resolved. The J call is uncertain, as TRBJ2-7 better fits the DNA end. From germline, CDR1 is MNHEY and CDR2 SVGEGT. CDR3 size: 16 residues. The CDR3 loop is CASSYRVGYSYNEQYF. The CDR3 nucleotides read TGTGCCAGCAGTTACAGGGTCGGCTACTCCTACAATGAGCAGTACTTC.

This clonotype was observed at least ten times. The CDR3 nucleotides are TGTGCCAGCAGCCTACAGGTCGCAACTAATGAAAAACTGTTTTTT. It yields the protein CASSLQVATNEKLFF. V and J are TRBV7-2 and TRBJ1-4; perhaps TRBD1 as D (5 bases). This CDR3 is built from 15 residues. Trimming removed 5 bases at V and 0 bases at J, with 10 bases between. Germline loops: CDR1 SGHTA, CDR2 FQGNSA.

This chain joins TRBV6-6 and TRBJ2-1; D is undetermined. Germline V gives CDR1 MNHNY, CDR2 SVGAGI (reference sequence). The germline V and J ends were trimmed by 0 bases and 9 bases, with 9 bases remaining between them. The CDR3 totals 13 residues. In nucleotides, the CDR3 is TGTGCCAGCAGTTACTCAGGGTCCGGTGAGCAGTTCTTC. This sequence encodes CASSYSGSGEQFF.

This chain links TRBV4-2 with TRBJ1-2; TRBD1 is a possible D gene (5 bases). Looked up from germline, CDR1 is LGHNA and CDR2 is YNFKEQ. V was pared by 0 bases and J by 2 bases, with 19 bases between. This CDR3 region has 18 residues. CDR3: CASSQDRARGVSNYGYTF. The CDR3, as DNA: TGTGCCAGCAGCCAAGACAGAGCTCGGGGGGTGTCAAACTATGGCTACACCTTC.

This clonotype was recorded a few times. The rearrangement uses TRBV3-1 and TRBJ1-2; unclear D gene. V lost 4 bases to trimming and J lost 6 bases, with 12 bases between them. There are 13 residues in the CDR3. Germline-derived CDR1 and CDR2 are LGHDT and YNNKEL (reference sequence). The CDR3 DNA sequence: TGTGCCAGCAGCCCGGACGGAGTCCATGGCTACACCTTC. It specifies CASSPDGVHGYTF.

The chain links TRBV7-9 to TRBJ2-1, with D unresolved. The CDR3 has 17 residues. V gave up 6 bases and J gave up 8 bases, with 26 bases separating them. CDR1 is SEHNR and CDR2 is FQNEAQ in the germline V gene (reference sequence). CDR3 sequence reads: CASRPRPIKSRPHEQFF. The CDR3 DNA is TGTGCCAGCAGACCGCGACCTATAAAGAGCAGACCTCATGAGCAGTTCTTC.

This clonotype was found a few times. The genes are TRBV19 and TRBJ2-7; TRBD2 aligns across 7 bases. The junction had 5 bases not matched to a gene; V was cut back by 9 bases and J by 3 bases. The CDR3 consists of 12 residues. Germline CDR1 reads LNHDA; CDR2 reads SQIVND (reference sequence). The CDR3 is CASGTKSYEQYF. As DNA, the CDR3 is TGTGCCAGCGGGACTAAAAGCTACGAGCAGTACTTC.

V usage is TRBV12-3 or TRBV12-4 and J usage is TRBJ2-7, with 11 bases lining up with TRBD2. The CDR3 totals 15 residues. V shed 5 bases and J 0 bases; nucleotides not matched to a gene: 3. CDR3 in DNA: TGTGCCAGCAGTCTTAGCGGGAGGGACTCCTACGAGCAGTACTTC. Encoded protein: CASSLSGRDSYEQYF.

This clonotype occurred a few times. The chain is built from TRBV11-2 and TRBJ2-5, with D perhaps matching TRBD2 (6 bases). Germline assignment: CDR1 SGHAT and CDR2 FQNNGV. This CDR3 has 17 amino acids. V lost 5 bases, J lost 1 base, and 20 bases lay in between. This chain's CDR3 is CASSPTLASGVQETQYF. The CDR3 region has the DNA TGTGCCAGCAGCCCGACCCTGGCTTCGGGGGTCCAAGAGACCCAGTACTTC.

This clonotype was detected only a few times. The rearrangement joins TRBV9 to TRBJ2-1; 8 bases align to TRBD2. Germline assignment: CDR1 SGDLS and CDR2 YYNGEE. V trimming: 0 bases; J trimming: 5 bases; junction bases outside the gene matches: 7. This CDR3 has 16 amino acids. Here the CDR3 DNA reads TGTGCCAGCAGCGTAGCTTTCTCGGGAGGGGACAATGAGCAGTTCTTC. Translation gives CASSVAFSGGDNEQFF.

The CDR3 DNA sequence: TGTGCCAGCTCACAACAGGGGCTCACAGATACGCAGTATTTT. Protein: CASSQQGLTDTQYF. The rearrangement uses TRBV18 and TRBJ2-3; 7 bases match TRBD1. Trimming at V came to 4 bases and at J to 2 bases, leaving 3 bases not matched to a gene. Germline CDR1 and CDR2: KGHSH and LQKENI. The length of the CDR3 is 14 residues.

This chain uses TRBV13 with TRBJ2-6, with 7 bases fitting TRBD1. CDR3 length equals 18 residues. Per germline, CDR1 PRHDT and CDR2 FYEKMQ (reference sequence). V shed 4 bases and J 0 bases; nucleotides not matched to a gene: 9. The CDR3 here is CASSSWTGSPSGANVLTF. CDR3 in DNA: TGTGCCAGCAGCTCCTGGACAGGATCCCCCTCTGGGGCCAACGTCCTGACTTTC. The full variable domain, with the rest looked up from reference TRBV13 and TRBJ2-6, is AAGVIQSPRHLIKEKRETATLKCYPIPRHDTVYWYQQGPGQDPQFLISFYEKMQSDKGSIPDRFSAQQFSDYHSELNMSSLELGDSALYFCASSSWTGSPSGANVLTFGAGSRLTVL.

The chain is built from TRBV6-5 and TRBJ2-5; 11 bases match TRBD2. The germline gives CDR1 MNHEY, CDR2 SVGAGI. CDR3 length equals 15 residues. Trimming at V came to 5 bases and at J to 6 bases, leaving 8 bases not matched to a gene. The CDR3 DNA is TGTGCCAGCAGTGCCGGGACTAGCGGCGGGCAGACCCAGTACTTC. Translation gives CASSAGTSGGQTQYF.

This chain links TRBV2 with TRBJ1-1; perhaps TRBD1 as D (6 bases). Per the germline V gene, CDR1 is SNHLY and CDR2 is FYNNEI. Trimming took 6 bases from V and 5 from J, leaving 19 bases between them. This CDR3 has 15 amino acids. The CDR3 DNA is TGTGCCAGCAGGGAGGGGGGCAGTTCGTGGACTGAAGCTTTCTTT. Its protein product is CASREGGSSWTEAFF.

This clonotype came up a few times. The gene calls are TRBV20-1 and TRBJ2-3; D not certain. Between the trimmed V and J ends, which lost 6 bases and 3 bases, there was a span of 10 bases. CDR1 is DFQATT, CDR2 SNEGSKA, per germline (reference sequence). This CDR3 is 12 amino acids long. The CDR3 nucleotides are TGCAGTGCAATACCGATTACAGATACGCAGTATTTT. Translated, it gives CSAIPITDTQYF.

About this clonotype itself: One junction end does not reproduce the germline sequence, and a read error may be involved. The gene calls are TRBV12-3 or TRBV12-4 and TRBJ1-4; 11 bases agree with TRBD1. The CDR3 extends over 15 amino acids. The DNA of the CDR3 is TGTGCCAGCAGTTTACGGACAGGGGGCAATGGAAAACTGTTTTTT. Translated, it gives CASSLRTGGNGKLFF.

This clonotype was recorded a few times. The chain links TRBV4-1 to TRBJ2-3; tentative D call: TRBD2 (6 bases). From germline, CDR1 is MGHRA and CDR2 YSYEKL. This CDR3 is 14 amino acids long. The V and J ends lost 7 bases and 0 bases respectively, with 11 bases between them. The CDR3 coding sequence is TGCGCCAGCACCACAGCGGGTAGCACAGATACGCAGTATTTT. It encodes CASTTAGSTDTQYF.

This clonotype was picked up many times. The CDR3 spells CASSLGGLTLRNEQFF. The CDR3, as DNA: TGTGCCAGCAGCTTAGGAGGCCTTACCCTTAGGAATGAGCAGTTCTTC. The genes are TRBV13 and TRBJ2-1; D is undetermined. CDR1 is PRHDT and CDR2 is FYEKMQ in the germline V gene (reference sequence). The CDR3 runs 16 residues. Trimming cost V 0 bases and J 7 bases, with 16 bases left between them.

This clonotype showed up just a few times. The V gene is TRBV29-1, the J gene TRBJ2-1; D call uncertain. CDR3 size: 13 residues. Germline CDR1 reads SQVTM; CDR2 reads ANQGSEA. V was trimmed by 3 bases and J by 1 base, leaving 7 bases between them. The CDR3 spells CSVEAASYNEQFF. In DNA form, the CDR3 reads TGCAGCGTTGAGGCAGCTTCCTACAATGAGCAGTTCTTC.

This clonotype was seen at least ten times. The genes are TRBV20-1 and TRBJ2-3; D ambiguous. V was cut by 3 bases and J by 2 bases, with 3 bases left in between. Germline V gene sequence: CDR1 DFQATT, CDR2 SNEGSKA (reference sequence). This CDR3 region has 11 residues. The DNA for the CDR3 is TGCAGTGCTAGCAACACAGATACGCAGTATTTT. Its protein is CSASNTDTQYF.

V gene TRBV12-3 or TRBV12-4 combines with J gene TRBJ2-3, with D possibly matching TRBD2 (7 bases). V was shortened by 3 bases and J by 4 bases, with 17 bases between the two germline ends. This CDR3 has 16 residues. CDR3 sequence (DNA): TGTGCCAGCAGTTTTAATGGAGGGGGGGTTGCAGATACGCAGTATTTT. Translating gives CASSFNGGGVADTQYF.

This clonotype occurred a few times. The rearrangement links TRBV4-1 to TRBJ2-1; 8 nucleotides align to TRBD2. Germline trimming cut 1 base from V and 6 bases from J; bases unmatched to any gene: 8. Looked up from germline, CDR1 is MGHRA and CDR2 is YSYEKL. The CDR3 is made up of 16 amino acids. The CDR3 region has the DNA TGCGCCAGCAGCCAAGTGGCCGGGGGGGCCACCAATGAGCAGTTCTTC. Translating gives CASSQVAGGATNEQFF.

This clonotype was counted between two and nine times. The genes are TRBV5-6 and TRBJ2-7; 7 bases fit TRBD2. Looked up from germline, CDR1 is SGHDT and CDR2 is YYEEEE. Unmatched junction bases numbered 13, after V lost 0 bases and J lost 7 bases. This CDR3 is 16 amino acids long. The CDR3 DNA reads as TGTGCCAGCAGCTTGGTGTGGGGGAGGGCCTACAATGAGCAGTACTTC. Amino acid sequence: CASSLVWGRAYNEQYF.

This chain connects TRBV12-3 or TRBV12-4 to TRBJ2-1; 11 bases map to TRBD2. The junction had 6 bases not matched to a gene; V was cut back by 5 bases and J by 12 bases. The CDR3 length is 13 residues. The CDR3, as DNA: TGTGCCAGCAGTCCCCCGGGACTAGCGGCGCAGTTCTTC. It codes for CASSPPGLAAQFF.

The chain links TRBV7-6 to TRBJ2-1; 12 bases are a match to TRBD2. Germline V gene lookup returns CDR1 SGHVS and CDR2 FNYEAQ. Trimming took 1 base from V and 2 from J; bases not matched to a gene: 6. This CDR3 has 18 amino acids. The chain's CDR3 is CASSLVPRLAGAYNEQFF. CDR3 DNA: TGTGCCAGCAGCTTAGTCCCCCGACTAGCGGGAGCCTACAATGAGCAGTTCTTC.

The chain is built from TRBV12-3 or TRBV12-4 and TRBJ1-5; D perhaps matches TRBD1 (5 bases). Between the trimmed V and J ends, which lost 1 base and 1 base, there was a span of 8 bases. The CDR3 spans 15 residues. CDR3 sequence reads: CASSLVGTSNQPQHF. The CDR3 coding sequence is TGTGCCAGCAGTTTAGTCGGGACGAGCAATCAGCCCCAGCATTTT.

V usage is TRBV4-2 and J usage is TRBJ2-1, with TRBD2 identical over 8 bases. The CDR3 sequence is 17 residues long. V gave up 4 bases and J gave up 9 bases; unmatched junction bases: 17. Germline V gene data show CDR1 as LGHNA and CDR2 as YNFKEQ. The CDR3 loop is CASSPSHTGLEVREQFF. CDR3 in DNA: TGTGCCAGCAGCCCCAGTCACACGGGACTAGAGGTCCGTGAGCAGTTCTTC.

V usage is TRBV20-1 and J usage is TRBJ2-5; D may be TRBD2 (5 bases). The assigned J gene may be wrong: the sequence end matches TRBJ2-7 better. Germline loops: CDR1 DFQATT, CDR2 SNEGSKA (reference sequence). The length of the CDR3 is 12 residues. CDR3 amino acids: CSLGRRGYEQYF. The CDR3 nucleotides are TGCAGTCTCGGGCGCCGGGGCTACGAGCAGTACTTC.

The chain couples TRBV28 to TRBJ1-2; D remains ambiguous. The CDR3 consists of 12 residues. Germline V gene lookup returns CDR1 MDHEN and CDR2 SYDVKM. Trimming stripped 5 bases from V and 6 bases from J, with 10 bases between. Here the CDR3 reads CASSIPPHGYTF. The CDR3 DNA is TGTGCCAGCAGTATACCGCCTCATGGCTACACCTTC.

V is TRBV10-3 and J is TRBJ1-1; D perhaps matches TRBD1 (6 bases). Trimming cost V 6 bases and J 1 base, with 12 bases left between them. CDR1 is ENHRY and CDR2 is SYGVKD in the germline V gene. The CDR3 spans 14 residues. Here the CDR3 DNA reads TGTGCCATCAGGGACCAGGGGCGGAACACTGAAGCTTTCTTT. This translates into CAIRDQGRNTEAFF.

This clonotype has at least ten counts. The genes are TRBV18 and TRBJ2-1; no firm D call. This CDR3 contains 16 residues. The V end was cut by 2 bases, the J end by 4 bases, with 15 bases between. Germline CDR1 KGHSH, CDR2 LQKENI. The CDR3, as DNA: TGTGCCAGCTCACCAAAGAGAGGTCTAAAGTACAATGAGCAGTTCTTC. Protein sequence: CASSPKRGLKYNEQFF. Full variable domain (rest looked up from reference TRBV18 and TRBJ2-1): NAGVMQNPRHLVRRRGQEARLRCSPMKGHSHVYWYRQLPEEGLKFMVYLQKENIIDESGMPKERFSAEFPKEGPSILRIQQVVRGDSAAYFCASSPKRGLKYNEQFFGPGTRLTVL.